The 8 T cell receptor beta chains reported below all come from one sample, sequenced in a study of T cell repertoires in cytomegalovirus infection. For these receptors, no antigen is known. TCRdb re-analysed the reads in MiXCR, keeping a single row per CDR3 protein. Among a few hundred thousand distinct CDR3 sequences listed, 40% were seen once. The specimen was cultured PBMCs, collected from culture after CMV antigen stimulation. Source of these receptors: a human donor in good health (CMV status not recorded). Some clones in this sample may be carry-over from other donors' samples.

This clonotype appeared a few times. The CDR3 here is CASSPGWGGASSGGANVLTF. CDR3 DNA sequence: TGTGCCAGCAGCCCGGGTTGGGGGGGGGCGTCATCAGGTGGGGCCAACGTCCTGACTTTC. The chain is built from TRBV4-2 and TRBJ2-6; D is possibly TRBD2 (7 bases). The V end was cut by 4 bases, the J end by 3 bases, with 25 bases between. Germline CDR1 reads LGHNA; CDR2 reads YNFKEQ. The CDR3 consists of 20 residues.

This clonotype occurred a few times. As DNA, the CDR3 is TGTGCCAGCAGCGCCGACAGGGGTGGCTACACCTTC. This codes for CASSADRGGYTF. The chain has TRBV7-3 and TRBJ1-2, with 8 bases that match TRBD1. CDR1 is SGHTA and CDR2 is FQGTGA in the germline V gene. J gave up 7 bases and V 5 bases, and 3 bases lay outside the gene matches. The CDR3 runs to 12 residues.

In this sample, this clonotype turned up a few times. The chain couples TRBV6-2 or TRBV6-3 to TRBJ2-1; maybe TRBD2 (5 bases). The V gene's germline CDR1 is MNHEY and CDR2 SVGEGT. There are 13 residues in the CDR3. V lost 6 bases to trimming and J lost 4 bases, with 10 bases between them. The CDR3 region is CASREEGYNEQFF. CDR3 DNA: TGTGCCAGCAGAGAAGAGGGATACAATGAGCAGTTCTTC.

The count of this clonotype is one. V usage is TRBV7-4 and J usage is TRBJ2-7; D might be TRBD1 or TRBD2, each matching 6 bases. The CDR3 consists of 16 residues. Germline V CDR1 and CDR2: SGHVT, SQSDAQ. The V gene lost 5 bases and the J gene lost 7 bases, with 24 bases spanning the gap. CDR3 nucleotide sequence: TGTGCCAGCAGCATAGGGGGGCCGGGGCCTGTCTATGAGCAGTACTTC. It is translated as CASSIGGPGPVYEQYF. Drawing the rest from reference TRBV7-4 and TRBJ2-7, the complete variable domain is GAGVSQSPRYKVAKRGRDVALRCDSISGHVTLYWYRQTLGQGSEVLTYSQSDAQRDKSGRPSGRFSAERPERSVSTLKIQRTEQGDSAVYLCASSIGGPGPVYEQYFGPGTRLTVT.

In this sample, this clonotype turned up a few times. The chain recombines TRBV12-3 or TRBV12-4 with TRBJ2-2; D not certain. With 6 bases removed from V and 2 bases from J, the gap between germline ends came to 7 bases. CDR3 size: 13 residues. CDR3 sequence reads: CASSKLNTGELFF. The CDR3 bases are TGTGCCAGCAGCAAACTCAACACCGGGGAGCTGTTTTTT.

The chain joins TRBV10-3 to TRBJ1-4; 8 positions agree with TRBD1. The CDR3 contains 18 residues. The V gene end was trimmed by 6 bases and the J gene end by 0 bases; junction bases not matched to a gene: 12. Germline assignment: CDR1 ENHRY and CDR2 SYGVKD. This CDR3 reads CAISERWTGPATNEKLFF. In nucleotides, the CDR3 is TGTGCCATCAGCGAAAGGTGGACAGGGCCGGCAACTAATGAAAAACTGTTTTTT.

A single count supports this clonotype. The V and J genes are TRBV20-1 and TRBJ1-1; 7 nucleotides align to TRBD1. This CDR3 has 12 residues. Germline V gene data show CDR1 as DFQATT and CDR2 as SNEGSKA (reference sequence). V was pared by 4 bases and J by 3 bases, with 2 bases of the junction left unmatched. In DNA, the CDR3 is TGCAGTGCTATTCAGGGGGACACTGAAGCTTTCTTT. Protein product: CSAIQGDTEAFF.

This chain connects TRBV30 to TRBJ2-3; 13 bases fit TRBD2. V gave up 7 bases and J gave up 3 bases; unmatched junction bases: 4. The CDR3 covers 14 residues. Germline CDR1 reads GTSNPN; CDR2 reads SVGIG (reference sequence). Here the CDR3 DNA reads TGTGCCTTCGGACTAGCGGGAGCGACAGATACGCAGTATTTT. Translation gives CAFGLAGATDTQYF.